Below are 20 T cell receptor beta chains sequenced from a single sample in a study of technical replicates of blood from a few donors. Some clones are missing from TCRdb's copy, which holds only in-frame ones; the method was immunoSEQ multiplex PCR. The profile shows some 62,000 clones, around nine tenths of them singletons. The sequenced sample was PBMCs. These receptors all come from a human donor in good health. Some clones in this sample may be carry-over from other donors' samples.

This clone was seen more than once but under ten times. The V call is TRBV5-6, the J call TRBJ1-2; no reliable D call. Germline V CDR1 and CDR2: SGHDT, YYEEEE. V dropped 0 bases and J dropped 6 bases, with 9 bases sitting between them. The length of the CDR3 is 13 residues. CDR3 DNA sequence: TGTGCCAGCAGCTTGGGCGGGAGGGATGGCTACACCTTC. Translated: CASSLGGRDGYTF. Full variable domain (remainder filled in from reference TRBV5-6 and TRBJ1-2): DAGVTQSPTHLIKTRGQQVTLRCSPKSGHDTVSWYQQALGQGPQFIFQYYEEEERQRGNFPDRFSGHQFPNYSSELNVNALLLGDSALYLCASSLGGRDGYTFGSGTRLTVV.

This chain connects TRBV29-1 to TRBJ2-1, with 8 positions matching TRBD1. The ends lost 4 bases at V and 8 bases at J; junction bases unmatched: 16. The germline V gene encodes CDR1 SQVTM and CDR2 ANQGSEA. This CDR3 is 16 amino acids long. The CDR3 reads CSVGGVKDRVLDEQFF. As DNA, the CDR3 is TGCAGCGTTGGAGGGGTTAAGGACAGGGTCTTGGATGAGCAGTTCTTC.

The CDR3 DNA sequence: TGCGCCAGCAGCCAAGAGGATTCACAGGGGGCGGTATATGGCTACACCTTC. Amino acid sequence: CASSQEDSQGAVYGYTF. The rearrangement links TRBV4-3 to TRBJ1-2; 9 bases are shared with TRBD1. The CDR3 length is 17 residues. The trim removed 0 bases at V and 5 bases at J, leaving 10 bases unmatched. Germline V CDR1 and CDR2: LGHNA, YSLEER.

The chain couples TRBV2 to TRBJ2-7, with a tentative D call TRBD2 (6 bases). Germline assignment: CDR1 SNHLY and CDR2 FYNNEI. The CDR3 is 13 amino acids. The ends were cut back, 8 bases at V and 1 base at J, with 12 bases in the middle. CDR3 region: CASRRELSYEQYF. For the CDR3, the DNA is TGTGCCAGCCGACGGGAGCTTTCCTACGAGCAGTACTTC. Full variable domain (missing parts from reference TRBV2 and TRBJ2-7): EPEVTQTPSHQVTQMGQEVILRCVPISNHLYFYWYRQILGQKVEFLVSFYNNEISEKSEIFDDQFSVERPDGSNFTLKIRSTKLEDSAMYFCASRRELSYEQYFGPGTRLTVT.

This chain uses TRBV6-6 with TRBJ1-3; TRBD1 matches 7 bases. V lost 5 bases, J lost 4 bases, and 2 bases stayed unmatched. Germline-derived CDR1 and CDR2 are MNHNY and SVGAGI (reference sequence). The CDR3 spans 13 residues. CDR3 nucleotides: TGTGCCAGCAGTCGGGACAGCGGAAACACCATATATTTT. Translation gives CASSRDSGNTIYF.

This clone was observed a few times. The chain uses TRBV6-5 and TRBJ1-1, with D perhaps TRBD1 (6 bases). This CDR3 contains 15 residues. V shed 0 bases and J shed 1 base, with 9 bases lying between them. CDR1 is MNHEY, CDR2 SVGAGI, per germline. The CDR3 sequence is CASSYSQGRNTEAFF. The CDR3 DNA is TGTGCCAGCAGTTACTCGCAGGGGCGGAACACTGAAGCTTTCTTT.

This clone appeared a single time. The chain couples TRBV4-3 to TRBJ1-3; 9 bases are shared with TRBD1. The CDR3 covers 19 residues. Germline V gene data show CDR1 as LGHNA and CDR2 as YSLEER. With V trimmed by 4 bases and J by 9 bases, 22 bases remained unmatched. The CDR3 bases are TGCGCCAGCAGCCGATCTGGGACAGGGAACGGACCGACTCCTAGCACCATATATTTT. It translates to CASSRSGTGNGPTPSTIYF.

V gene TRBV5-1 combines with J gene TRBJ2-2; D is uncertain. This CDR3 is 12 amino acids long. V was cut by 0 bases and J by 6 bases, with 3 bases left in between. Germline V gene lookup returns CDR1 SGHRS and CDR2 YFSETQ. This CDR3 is CASSLAPGELFF. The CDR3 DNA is TGCGCCAGCAGCTTGGCTCCCGGGGAGCTGTTTTTT.

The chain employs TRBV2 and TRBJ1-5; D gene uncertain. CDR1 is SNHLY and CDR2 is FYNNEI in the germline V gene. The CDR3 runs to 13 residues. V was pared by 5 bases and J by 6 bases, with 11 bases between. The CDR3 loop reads CASSFGRSQPQHF. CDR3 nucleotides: TGTGCCAGCAGTTTTGGGCGCAGTCAGCCCCAGCATTTT.

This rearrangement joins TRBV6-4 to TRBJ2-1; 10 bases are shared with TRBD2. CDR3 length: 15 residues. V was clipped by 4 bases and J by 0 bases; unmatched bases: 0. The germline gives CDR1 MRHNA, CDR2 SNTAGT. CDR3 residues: CASSASGGSYNEQFF. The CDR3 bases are TGTGCCAGCAGTGCTAGCGGGGGCTCCTACAATGAGCAGTTCTTC.

CDR3 residues: CASSSGRSSGNTIYF. DNA of the CDR3: TGTGCCAGCAGCTCCGGCCGGAGCTCTGGAAACACCATATATTTT. The chain joins TRBV7-3 to TRBJ1-3; D unresolved. Trimming took 4 bases from V and 0 from J, leaving 10 bases between them. The CDR3 has 15 residues. Germline CDR1 reads SGHTA; CDR2 reads FQGTGA.

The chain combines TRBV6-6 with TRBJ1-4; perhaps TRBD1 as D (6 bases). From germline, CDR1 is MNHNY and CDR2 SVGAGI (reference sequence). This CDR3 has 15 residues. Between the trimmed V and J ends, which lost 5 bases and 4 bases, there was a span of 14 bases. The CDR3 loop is CASSKGRGSNEKLFF. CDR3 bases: TGTGCCAGCAGTAAGGGTAGGGGGAGTAATGAAAAACTGTTTTTT.

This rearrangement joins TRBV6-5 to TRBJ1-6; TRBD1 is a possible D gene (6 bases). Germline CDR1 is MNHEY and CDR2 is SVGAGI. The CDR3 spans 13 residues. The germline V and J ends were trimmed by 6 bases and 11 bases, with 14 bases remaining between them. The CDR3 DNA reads TGTGCCAGCAGGCGGACAGTCGGTCCACCCCTCCACTTT. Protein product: CASRRTVGPPLHF.

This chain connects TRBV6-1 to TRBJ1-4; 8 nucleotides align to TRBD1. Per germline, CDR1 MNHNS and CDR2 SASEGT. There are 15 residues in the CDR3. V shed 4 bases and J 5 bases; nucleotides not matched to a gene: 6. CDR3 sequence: CASSGTGTGNEKLFF. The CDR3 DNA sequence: TGTGCCAGCAGTGGAACCGGGACAGGAAATGAAAAACTGTTTTTT.

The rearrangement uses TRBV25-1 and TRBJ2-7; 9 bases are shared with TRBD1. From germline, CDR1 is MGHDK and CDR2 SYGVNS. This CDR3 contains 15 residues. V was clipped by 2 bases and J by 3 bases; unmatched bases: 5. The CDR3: CASSEPGQGRYEQYF. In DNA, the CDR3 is TGTGCCAGCAGTGAACCGGGACAGGGTCGCTACGAGCAGTACTTC.

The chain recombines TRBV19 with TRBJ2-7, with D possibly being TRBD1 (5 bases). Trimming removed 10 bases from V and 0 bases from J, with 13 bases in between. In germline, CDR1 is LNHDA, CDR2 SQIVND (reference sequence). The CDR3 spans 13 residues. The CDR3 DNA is TGTGCCACAACGGACACCTTCTCCTACGAGCAGTACTTC. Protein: CATTDTFSYEQYF.

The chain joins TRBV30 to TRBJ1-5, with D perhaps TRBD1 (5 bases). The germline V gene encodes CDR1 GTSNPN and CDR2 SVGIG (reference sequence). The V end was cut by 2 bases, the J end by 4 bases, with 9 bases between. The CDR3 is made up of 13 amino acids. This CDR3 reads CAWSRGDNQPQHF. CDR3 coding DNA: TGTGCCTGGAGTCGGGGGGATAATCAGCCCCAGCATTTT.

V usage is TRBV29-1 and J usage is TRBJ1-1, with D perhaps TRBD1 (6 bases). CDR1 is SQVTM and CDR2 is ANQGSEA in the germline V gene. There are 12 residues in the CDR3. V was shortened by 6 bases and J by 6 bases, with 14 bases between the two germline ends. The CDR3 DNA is TGCAGCGTAGAGGACAGACCCCCTGAAGCTTTCTTT. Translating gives CSVEDRPPEAFF. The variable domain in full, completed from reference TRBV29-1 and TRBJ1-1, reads SAVISQKPSRDICQRGTSLTIQCQVDSQVTMMFWYRQQPGQSLTLIATANQGSEATYESGFVIDKFPISRPNLTFSTLTVSNMSPEDSSIYLCSVEDRPPEAFFGQGTRLTVV.

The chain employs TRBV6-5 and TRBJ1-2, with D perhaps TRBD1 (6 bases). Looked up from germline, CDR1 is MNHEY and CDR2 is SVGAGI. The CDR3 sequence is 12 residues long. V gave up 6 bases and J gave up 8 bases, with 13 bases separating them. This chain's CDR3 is CASRQNREGYTF. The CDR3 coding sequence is TGTGCCAGCAGGCAGAACAGGGAGGGCTACACCTTC.

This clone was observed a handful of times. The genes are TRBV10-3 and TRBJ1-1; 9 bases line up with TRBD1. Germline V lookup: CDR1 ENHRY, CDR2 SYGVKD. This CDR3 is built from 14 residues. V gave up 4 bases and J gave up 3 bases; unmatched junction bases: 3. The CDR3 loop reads CAISAQGADTEAFF. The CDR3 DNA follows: TGTGCCATCAGTGCACAGGGGGCCGACACTGAAGCTTTCTTT.